Listed below are T cell receptor beta chains from one sample, sequenced in a study of T cells in localized non-small cell lung cancer. Produced via immunoSEQ multiplex PCR; TCRdb's table is partial and in-frame only. The profile covers 5,500 or so clones, with roughly 52% appearing a single time and over 3.5% taken by the ten largest. Here the sequenced sample was lymph node tissue, taken before any cancer treatment. The receptors originated from a male donor at least 60 years old with stage I squamous cell lung carcinoma. Each CDR3 is given with its conserved first and last residue. The D gene is left open where the match is weak.

d_gene,v_gene,len,CDR3aa
NA,TRBV6-8,14,CASRPPVGDTEAFF
NA,TRBV30,16,CAWSVGPIGSYNEQFF
TRBD2,TRBV28,14,CASTGPGGSYEQYF
NA,TRBV28,15,CASSFPRVGSGELFF
NA,TRBV18,13,CASSPEWNTEAFF
NA,TRBV18,13,CASSSDGPYEQYF
TRBD2,TRBV9,14,CASSVGLAQETQYF
NA,TRBV12-2,14,CASKWEEGYYEQYF
NA,TRBV18,15,CASSPPRGSYNEQFF
TRBD2,TRBV19,15,CASSTAGVGSYEQYF
NA,TRBV19,14,CASSIYRESGELFF
TRBD1,TRBV11-3,14,CASSFSQGAYEQYF
NA,TRBV19,14,CASKDVYGTDTQYF
NA,TRBV9,16,CASSMGSQGPFEKLFF
NA,TRBV9,15,CASSGPGTAYDTQYF
NA,TRBV30,15,CAWSGSGLGNQPQHF